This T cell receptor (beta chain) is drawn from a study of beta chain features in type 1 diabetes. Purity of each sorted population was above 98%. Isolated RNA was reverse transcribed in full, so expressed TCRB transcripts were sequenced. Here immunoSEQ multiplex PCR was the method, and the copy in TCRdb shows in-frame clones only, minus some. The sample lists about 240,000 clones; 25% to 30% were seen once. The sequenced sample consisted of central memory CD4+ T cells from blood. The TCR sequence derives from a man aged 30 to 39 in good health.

CDR3: CASSSGGTQYF. CDR3 DNA: TGTGCCAGCAGCTCCGGTGGGACGCAGTATTTT. The J gene is TRBJ2-3, the V gene TRBV11-2; D uncertain. The germline V and J ends were trimmed by 4 bases and 9 bases, with 8 bases remaining between them. The CDR3 totals 11 residues. Germline V gene sequence: CDR1 SGHAT, CDR2 FQNNGV.